The source of this TCR beta chain is a study of cytomegalovirus exposure and HLA in healthy donors. General study points: Some V segments, including TRBV6-2 and TRBV6-3, were excluded as indistinguishable.

Concerning this clone: The antigen remains undetermined.

Trimming pared 0 bases from V and 1 base from J, leaving 8 bases between. Germline CDR1 is ENHRY and CDR2 is SYGVKD. The CDR3 length is 15 residues. Researchers ran the PCR with 60 Vbeta and 13 Jbeta primers. The protocol was immunoSEQ multiplex PCR, while the TCRdb copy is restricted to in-frame clones and leaves out a portion. The sample gives about 100,000 clones, around 80% of which show up once; approximately 0.83% is in the top ten. Sequencing was carried out using PBMCs. The receptor was derived from a woman aged 55 to 70 in good health and CMV-seronegative. This chain joins TRBV10-3 and TRBJ2-3; the D is unclear. The CDR3 nucleotides read TGTGCCATCAGTGAGTCTAACAGAGGCACAGATACGCAGTATTTT. This codes for CAISESNRGTDTQYF.